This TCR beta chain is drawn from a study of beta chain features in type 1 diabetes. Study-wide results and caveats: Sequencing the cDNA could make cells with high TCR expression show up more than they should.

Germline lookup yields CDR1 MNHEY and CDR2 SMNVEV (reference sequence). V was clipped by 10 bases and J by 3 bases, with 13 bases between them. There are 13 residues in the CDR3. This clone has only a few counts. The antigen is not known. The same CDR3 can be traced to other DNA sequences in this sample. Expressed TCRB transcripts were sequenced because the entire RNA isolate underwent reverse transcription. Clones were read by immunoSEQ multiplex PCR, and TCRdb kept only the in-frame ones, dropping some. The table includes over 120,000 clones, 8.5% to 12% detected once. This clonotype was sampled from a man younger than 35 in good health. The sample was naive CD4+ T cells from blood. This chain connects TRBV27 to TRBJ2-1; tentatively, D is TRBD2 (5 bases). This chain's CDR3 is CAIRGSNYNEQFF. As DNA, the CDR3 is TGTGCCATCCGAGGGAGCAACTACAATGAGCAGTTCTTC.